This TCR beta chain was found in a study of technical replicates of blood from a few donors. Trimming left V 0 bases short and J 0 bases short, with 14 bases between. The CDR3 has 18 amino acids. CDR1 is ENHRY and CDR2 is SYGVKD in the germline V gene. The data were produced by immunoSEQ multiplex PCR, yet TCRdb's version contains in-frame clones alone and is incomplete. The sample lists 65,000 to 85,000 clones; more than 85% were seen once. The rearrangement links TRBV10-3 to TRBJ2-2; the D gene is possibly TRBD1 (5 bases). The source material was T cells isolated from PBMCs. The TCR comes from a human donor in good health. CDR3 coding DNA: TGTGCCATCAGTGAGTCGATGGACACCACCACGAACACCGGGGAGCTGTTTTTT. Translating it yields CAISESMDTTTNTGELFF.